The present T cell receptor (beta chain) was sequenced within a study of blood T cells in healthy people across ages. Study conclusions and caveats: PBMCs were not sorted, which prevented a conclusive comparison of naive versus antigen-experienced cells.

This clonotype was picked up a small number of times. Antigen unknown. The V segment lost 4 bases and the J segment 4 bases; nucleotides outside the gene matches: 9. CDR3 length equals 15 residues. CDR1 and CDR2 (germline): SGHRS, YFSETQ. The second PCR ran roughly 6 to 11 cycles with a sample-barcoded 5' primer and J-beta primers. One entry per CDR3 protein, called by TCRdb with MiXCR from the 5' RACE reads. Found here are 700,000 or so distinct CDR3 sequences, 20% to 25% of them singletons; the top ten hold 22%. Russia was home to the donors, healthy Caucasian individuals aged roughly 6 to 90. PBMCs, at least 7 million per sample, were isolated.

The specimen was blood. The sequence derives from a man in his 70s in good health. This chain joins TRBV5-1 and TRBJ1-2, with TRBD1 matching over 8 bases. CDR3 nucleotides: TGCGCCAGCAGCCCTCGGACAGGGTCGGGCTATGGCTACACCTTC. Protein: CASSPRTGSGYGYTF.